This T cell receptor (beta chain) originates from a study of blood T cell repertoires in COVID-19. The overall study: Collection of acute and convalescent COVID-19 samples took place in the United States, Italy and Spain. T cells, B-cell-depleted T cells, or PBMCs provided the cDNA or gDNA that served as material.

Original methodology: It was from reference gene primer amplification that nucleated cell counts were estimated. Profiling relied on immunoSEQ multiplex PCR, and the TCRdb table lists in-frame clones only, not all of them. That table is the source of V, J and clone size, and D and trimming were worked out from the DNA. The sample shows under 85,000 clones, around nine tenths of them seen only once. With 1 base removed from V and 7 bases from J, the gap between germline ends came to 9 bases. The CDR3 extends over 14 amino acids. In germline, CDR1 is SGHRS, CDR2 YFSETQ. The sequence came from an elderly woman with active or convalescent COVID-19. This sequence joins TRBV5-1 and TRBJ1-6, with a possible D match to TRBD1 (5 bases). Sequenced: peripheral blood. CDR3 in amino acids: CASSLFGGNSPLHF. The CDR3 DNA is TGCGCCAGCAGCTTGTTCGGGGGAAATTCACCCCTCCACTTT.